The entry that follows covers one TCR beta chain sequence. Which antigen it targets is not known. No base-level quality is on record; no much larger clone is a single base apart. The immunoSEQ Assay, a bias-controlled multiplex PCR, was used to amplify TCRbeta CDR3 regions from genomic DNA. Concerning the study's data processing: Within the assay, amplification of reference gene primers was used to estimate how many nucleated cells each sample contained. To quantify the absolute abundance of each unique TCRbeta CDR3 rearrangement, sequence reads were collapsed and filtered. For each sample, productive Simpson clonality was calculated by taking the square root of Simpson's diversity index across productive rearrangements. Held by TCRdb, this immuneACCESS table contains in-frame sequences only and omits some clones. Under half of the omission traces to an unresolved V gene where checked; the cause of the rest is unknown. V, J and clone size reflect that table, while D and trimming were determined from the DNA. A total of some 150,000 clones appear in this sample, under 90% of them only once. The ten largest clones capture 6% to 7.5% of the sample.

V loses 0 bases of germline sequence and J loses 3 bases, and the interval between the two ends is 9 bases. Spanning cysteine to phenylalanine, the CDR3 consists of 14 amino acids. The entry retains the CDR3 DNA only, 42 bases that are in frame from base 1. For CDR1 and CDR2, the germline V gene (reference sequence) lists LGHDT and YNNKEL. These data originate in a study of blood T cell repertoires in COVID-19 (TCRdb year 2020). A note on the overall study: Samples from collaborators originated in the United States, Italy and Spain and spanned both the acute and convalescent phases of COVID-19. The material from the prospective study consisted of cDNA or gDNA derived from T cells, B-cell-depleted T cells, or PBMCs. Subjects who had been exposed to COVID-19, were actively infected with it, or had recovered from it provided the deeply sampled blood TCRbeta repertoires that made up the dataset. The repertoires were released in a freely available public database intended as a resource for research on the immune response to SARS-CoV-2. Samples came from the ongoing ImmuneRACE study (first 160 participants) plus 1,254 subjects from 6 global collaborators. Nearly every sample came with metadata listing a de-identified subject ID, COVID-19 status, age in years and sex. Where available, HLA class I and class II types were taken from metadata supplied by the sample provider and were not determined by assay-based typing.

Each collaborating institution followed its own protocols to collect whole blood in K2EDTA tubes. For TCRbeta analysis, collaborators shipped samples in one of three forms: frozen whole blood, isolated PBMCs, or DNA extracted from either of those sample types. The paper's findings and limits, for the study overall: Clinical and demographic metadata were provided uncurated, with the amount varying by source and participant.

This chain is built from TRBV3-1 (or the pseudogene TRBV3-2) and TRBJ2-7, with the D gene call left open. The source of this sequence is a human donor in a cohort sampled during active COVID-19. Sequencing was performed on peripheral blood. The DNA sequence reads TGTGCCAGCAGCCAAGATCCCGGAGTCTACGAGCAGTACTTC. Its protein is CASSQDPGVYEQYF.